One and the same sample provided the 10 T cell receptor beta chains below, sequenced in a study of PD-1 blockade in classical Hodgkin lymphoma. Time point noted: newly diagnosed, previously untreated cHL patient sample. From thawed PBMCs, CD4+ T cells were purified using magnetic negative selection. Repertoires were generated with immunoSEQ multiplex PCR, while TCRdb's copy carries only in-frame clones and drops some. The data show about 30,000 clones, with about 87% seen just once and more than 0.95% held by the top ten. Sequenced sample: CD4+ T cells from blood. Every receptor here comes from a human donor with classical Hodgkin lymphoma.

The V gene is TRBV28, the J gene TRBJ1-6; TRBD1 matches at 7 bases. Germline CDR1 is MDHEN and CDR2 is SYDVKM. V gave up 11 bases and J gave up 8 bases; unmatched junction bases: 12. The CDR3 runs 14 residues. The CDR3 sequence is CAGGRKGAYSPLHF. CDR3 in DNA: TGTGCCGGGGGTAGAAAGGGGGCCTATTCACCCCTCCACTTT.

This chain joins TRBV28 and TRBJ1-4; D uncertain. Trimming shortened V by 7 bases and J by 1 base, and 13 bases separated the two germline ends. CDR3 length: 15 residues. From germline, CDR1 is MDHEN and CDR2 SYDVKM. CDR3 loop: CASTRALGTNEKLFF. The CDR3 coding sequence is TGTGCCAGCACAAGGGCCCTCGGAACTAATGAAAAACTGTTTTTT.

V usage is TRBV5-1 and J usage is TRBJ2-7; TRBD2 matches 10 bases. Germline loops: CDR1 SGHRS, CDR2 YFSETQ. The CDR3 consists of 16 residues. V shed 4 bases and J 2 bases; nucleotides not matched to a gene: 9. Written as DNA, the CDR3 is TGCGCCAGCAGCCCCAAAGGACTAGCGGCTACCTACGAGCAGTACTTC. It specifies CASSPKGLAATYEQYF.

The rearrangement joins TRBV28 to TRBJ1-2; 8 bases match TRBD1. CDR3 length: 14 residues. Germline CDR1 reads MDHEN; CDR2 reads SYDVKM. V shed 4 bases, J shed 9 bases, and the junction held 10 bases outside the gene matches. The CDR3 here is CASSSGQDPLRYTF. The CDR3 coding sequence is TGTGCCAGCAGTTCGGGACAGGACCCTCTCCGCTACACCTTC.

The table lists this clone with a few counts. The gene calls are TRBV7-9 and TRBJ1-5; no clear D gene. The germline CDR1 and CDR2 sequences are SEHNR and FQNEAQ (reference sequence). This CDR3 comprises 12 residues. V dropped 6 bases and J dropped 0 bases, with 3 bases sitting between them. CDR3 sequence: CASSYSNQPQHF. Here the CDR3 DNA reads TGTGCCAGCAGTTATAGCAATCAGCCCCAGCATTTT.

This clone was recorded once. The chain couples TRBV5-1 to TRBJ2-3; 8 bases are a match to TRBD1. The V and J ends lost 0 bases and 5 bases, in that order; junction bases with no gene match: 5. This CDR3 is built from 15 residues. The germline V gene encodes CDR1 SGHRS and CDR2 YFSETQ. This CDR3 reads CASSLEGTGLDTQYF. The DNA for the CDR3 is TGCGCCAGCAGCTTGGAGGGGACAGGACTAGATACGCAGTATTTT. The full variable domain, rest sourced from reference TRBV5-1 and TRBJ2-3, is KAGVTQTPRYLIKTRGQQVTLSCSPISGHRSVSWYQQTPGQGLQFLFEYFSETQRNKGNFPGRFSGRQFSNSRSEMNVSTLELGDSALYLCASSLEGTGLDTQYFGPGTRLTVL.

The J gene is TRBJ2-7, the V gene TRBV29-1; no firm D call. This CDR3 has 13 amino acids. In germline, CDR1 is SQVTM, CDR2 ANQGSEA. V shed 4 bases and J shed 6 bases, with 16 bases lying between them. The CDR3 coding sequence is TGCAGCGTTGGGCAGGCAGTGGGGTCCGAGCAGTACTTC. Its protein is CSVGQAVGSEQYF.

The V gene is TRBV15, the J gene TRBJ1-2, with D unclear. Germline values: CDR1 LNHNV, CDR2 YYDKDF (reference sequence). This CDR3 has 14 amino acids. Trimming left V 9 bases short and J 4 bases short, with 18 bases between. The CDR3 sequence is CATPLKARLYGYTF. The CDR3 region has the DNA TGTGCCACGCCCCTGAAGGCTCGCCTCTATGGCTACACCTTC.

The J gene is TRBJ1-2, the V gene TRBV19; D is perhaps TRBD1 (6 bases). The CDR3 is made up of 13 amino acids. The germline gives CDR1 LNHDA, CDR2 SQIVND (reference sequence). The V end lost 5 bases, the J end lost 4 bases, and 11 bases lay between the germline ends. The CDR3 is CASSPDRFYGYTF. DNA of the CDR3: TGTGCCAGTAGTCCGGACAGATTCTATGGCTACACCTTC.

The chain uses TRBV15 and TRBJ1-5; D might be TRBD1 (5 bases). The CDR3 is made up of 17 amino acids. Trimming removed 3 bases at V and 0 bases at J, with 15 bases between. Germline V gene data show CDR1 as LNHNV and CDR2 as YYDKDF (reference sequence). The CDR3: CATSRGLQATSNQPQHF. For the CDR3, the DNA is TGTGCCACCAGCAGGGGACTTCAGGCGACTAGCAATCAGCCCCAGCATTTT.